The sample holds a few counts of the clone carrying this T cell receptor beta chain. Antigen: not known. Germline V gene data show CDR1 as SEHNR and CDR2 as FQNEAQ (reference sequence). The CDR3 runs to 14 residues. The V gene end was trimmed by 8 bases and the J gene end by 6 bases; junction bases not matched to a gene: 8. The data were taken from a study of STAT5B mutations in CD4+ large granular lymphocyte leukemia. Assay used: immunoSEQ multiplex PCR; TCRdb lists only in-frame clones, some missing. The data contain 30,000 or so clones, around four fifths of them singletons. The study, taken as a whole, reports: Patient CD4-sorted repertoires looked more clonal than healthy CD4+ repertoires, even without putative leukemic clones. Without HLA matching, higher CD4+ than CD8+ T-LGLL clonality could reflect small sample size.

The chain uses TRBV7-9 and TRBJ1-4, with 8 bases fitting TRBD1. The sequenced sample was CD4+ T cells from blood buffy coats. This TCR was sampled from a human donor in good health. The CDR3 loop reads CASGRDRSDEKLFF. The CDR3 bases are TGTGCCAGCGGACGGGACAGGTCGGATGAAAAACTGTTTTTT.